This T cell receptor beta chain was sequenced during a study of shared clonotypes between healthy human individuals. Study-level results: Around 5.4% of naive CD4 clonotypes were common to a handful of donors.

Authors' analysis steps: ImmunoSEQ sequences covered only the junction and lacked quality scores; filtering therefore differed. Data came from immunoSEQ multiplex PCR; TCRdb stores just in-frame clones and leaves some out. The D gene and trimming were derived from the DNA, and the V and J assignments and clone size from that table. The table lists under 750,000 clones, roughly 72% of them singletons. The count of this clone is one. The target antigen is unknown. Other nucleotide sequences from this sample produce the same CDR3. The CDR3 contains 15 residues. Germline V gene lookup returns CDR1 MNHNY and CDR2 SVGAGI (reference sequence). Trimming took off 2 bases at V and 0 bases at J, with 8 bases between the two ends. Recent acute infections and vaccinations were absent in the healthy HIV-negative adult donors. CD4+ cells yielded CD45RA+ naive and CD45RA-negative memory subsets.

V usage is TRBV6-6 and J usage is TRBJ1-5; possibly TRBD1 for D (5 bases). The TCR was taken from a woman aged 25 to 39 in good health. Sequenced material: memory CD4+ T cells sorted from blood. The subset is: CD45RA-negative fraction. CDR3 in DNA: TGTGCCAGCAGTTACAGGGGTTCTAGCAATCAGCCCCAGCATTTT. It encodes CASSYRGSSNQPQHF.